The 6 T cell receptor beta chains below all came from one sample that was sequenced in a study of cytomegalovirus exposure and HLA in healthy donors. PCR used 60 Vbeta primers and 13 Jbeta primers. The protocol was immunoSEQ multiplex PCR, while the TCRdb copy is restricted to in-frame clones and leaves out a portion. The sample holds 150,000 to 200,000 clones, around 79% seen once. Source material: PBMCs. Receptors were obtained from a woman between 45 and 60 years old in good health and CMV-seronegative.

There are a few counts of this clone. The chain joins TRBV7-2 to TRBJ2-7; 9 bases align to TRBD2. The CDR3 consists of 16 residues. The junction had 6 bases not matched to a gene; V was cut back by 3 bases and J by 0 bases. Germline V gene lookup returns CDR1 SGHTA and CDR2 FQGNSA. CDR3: CASSFSSGVSSYEQYF. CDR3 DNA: TGTGCCAGCAGCTTCTCTAGCGGGGTGAGCTCCTACGAGCAGTACTTC.

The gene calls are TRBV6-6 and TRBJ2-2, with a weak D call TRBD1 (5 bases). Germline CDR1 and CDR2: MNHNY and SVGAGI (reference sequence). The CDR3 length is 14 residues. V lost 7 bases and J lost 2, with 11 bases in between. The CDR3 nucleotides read TGTGCCAGCACCTGGGGCCGAAACACCGGGGAGCTGTTTTTT. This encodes CASTWGRNTGELFF.

CDR3 bases: TGTGCCTGGAGTTCAAGGGGGCGCGAGGGGAATGAGCAGTTCTTC. Its translation: CAWSSRGREGNEQFF. The chain combines TRBV30 with TRBJ2-1, with 7 bases identical to TRBD1. Germline CDR1 GTSNPN, CDR2 SVGIG (reference sequence). The CDR3 length is 15 residues. V was pared by 2 bases and J by 7 bases, with 11 bases of the junction left unmatched.

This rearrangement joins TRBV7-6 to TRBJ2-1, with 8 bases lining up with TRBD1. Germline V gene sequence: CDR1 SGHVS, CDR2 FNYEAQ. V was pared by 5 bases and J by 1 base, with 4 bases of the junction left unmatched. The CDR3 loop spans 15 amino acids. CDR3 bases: TGTGCCAGCAGCCGACGACAGGGGTCCTACAATGAGCAGTTCTTC. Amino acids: CASSRRQGSYNEQFF.

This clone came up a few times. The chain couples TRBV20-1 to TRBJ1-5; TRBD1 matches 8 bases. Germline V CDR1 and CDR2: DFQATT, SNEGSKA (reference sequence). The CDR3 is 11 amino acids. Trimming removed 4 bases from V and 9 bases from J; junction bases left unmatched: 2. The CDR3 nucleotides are TGCAGTGCTACAGGGGGCGGGCCCCAGCATTTT. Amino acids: CSATGGGPQHF.

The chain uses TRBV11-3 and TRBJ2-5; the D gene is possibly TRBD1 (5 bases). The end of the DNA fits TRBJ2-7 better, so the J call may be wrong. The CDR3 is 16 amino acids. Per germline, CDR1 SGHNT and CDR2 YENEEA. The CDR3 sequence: CASSPNHADSLSEQYF. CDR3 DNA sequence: TGTGCCAGCAGCCCAAACCACGCCGACAGTCTCAGCGAGCAGTACTTC.